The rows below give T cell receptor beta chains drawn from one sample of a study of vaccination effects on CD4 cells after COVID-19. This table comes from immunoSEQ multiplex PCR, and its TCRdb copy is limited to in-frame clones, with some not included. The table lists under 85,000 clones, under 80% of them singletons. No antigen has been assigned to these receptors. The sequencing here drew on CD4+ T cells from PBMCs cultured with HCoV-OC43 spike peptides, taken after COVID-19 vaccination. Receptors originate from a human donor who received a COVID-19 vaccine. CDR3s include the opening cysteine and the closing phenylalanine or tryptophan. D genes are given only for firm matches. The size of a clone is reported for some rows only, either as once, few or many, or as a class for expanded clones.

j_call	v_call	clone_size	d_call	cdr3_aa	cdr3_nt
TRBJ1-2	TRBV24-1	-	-	CATSDLRGYGYTF	TGTGCCACCAGTGATTTGCGGGGTTATGGCTACACCTTC
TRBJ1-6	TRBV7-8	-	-	CASSLGETYNSPLHF	TGTGCCAGCAGCTTGGGGGAGACCTATAATTCACCCCTCCACTTT
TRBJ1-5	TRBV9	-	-	CASSVEGGSNQPQHF	TGTGCCAGCAGCGTAGAGGGGGGGAGCAATCAGCCCCAGCATTTT
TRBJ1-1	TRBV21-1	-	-	CASSKGRDRGFTEAFF	TGTGCCAGCAGCAAAGGGCGGGACAGGGGATTCACTGAAGCTTTCTTT
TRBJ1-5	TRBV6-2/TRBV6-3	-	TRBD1	CASSYLGQLNQPQHF	TGTGCCAGCAGTTACTTGGGACAGCTTAATCAGCCCCAGCATTTT
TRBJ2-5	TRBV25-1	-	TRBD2	CASSDPQRGGETQYF	TGTGCCAGCAGTGATCCACAGCGGGGGGGGGAGACCCAGTACTTC
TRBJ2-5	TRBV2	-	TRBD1	CASRETGAIETQYF	TGTGCCAGCAGGGAGACAGGGGCAATCGAGACCCAGTACTTC
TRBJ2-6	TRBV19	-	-	CASRQYSGANVLTF	TGTGCCAGTCGTCAATATTCTGGGGCCAACGTCCTGACTTTC
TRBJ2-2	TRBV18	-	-	CASSPGVPGYTGELFF	TGTGCCAGCTCACCCGGGGTACCGGGGTACACCGGGGAGCTGTTTTTT
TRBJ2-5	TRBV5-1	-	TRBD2	CASSRTSGLAGETQYF	TGCGCCAGCAGCCGGACTAGCGGGTTAGCGGGGGAGACCCAGTACTTC
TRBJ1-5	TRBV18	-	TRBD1	CASSPTGGSQPQHF	TGTGCCAGCTCACCGACAGGGGGATCTCAGCCCCAGCATTTT
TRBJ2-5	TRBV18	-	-	CASSSVQETQYF	TGTGCCAGCTCTAGCGTCCAAGAGACCCAGTACTTC
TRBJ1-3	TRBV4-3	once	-	CASSQFSQGAGNTIYF	TGCGCCAGCAGCCAGTTCTCCCAGGGAGCTGGAAACACCATATATTTT
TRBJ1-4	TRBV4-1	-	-	CASSQAPWANEKLFF	TGCGCCAGCAGCCAGGCTCCTTGGGCTAATGAAAAACTGTTTTTT
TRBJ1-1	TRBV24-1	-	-	CATSDSGEKGNTEAFF	TGTGCCACCAGTGACTCAGGGGAAAAAGGGAACACTGAAGCTTTCTTT
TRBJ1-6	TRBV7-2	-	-	CASSLGGPNSPLHF	TGTGCCAGCAGCTTAGGAGGGCCAAATTCACCCCTCCACTTT
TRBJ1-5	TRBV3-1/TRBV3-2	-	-	CASSQAPGSNQPQHF	TGTGCCAGCAGCCAAGCCCCGGGGTCCAATCAGCCCCAGCATTTT
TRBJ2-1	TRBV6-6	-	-	CASTKGGDLGNEQFF	TGTGCCAGCACCAAAGGAGGGGACCTGGGGAATGAGCAGTTCTTC
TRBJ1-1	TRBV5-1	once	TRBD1	CASSLTDRGPMNTEAFF	TGCGCCAGCAGCTTAACAGACAGGGGGCCGATGAACACTGAAGCTTTCTTT
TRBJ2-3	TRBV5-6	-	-	CASSLSGGTDTQYF	TGTGCCAGCAGCTTATCCGGGGGCACAGATACGCAGTATTTT
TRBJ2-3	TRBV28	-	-	CASRLGEDTQYF	TGTGCCAGCAGACTAGGGGAAGATACGCAGTATTTT
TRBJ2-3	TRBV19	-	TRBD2	CASSLLAARDTQYF	TGTGCCAGTAGCTTACTAGCGGCTAGAGATACGCAGTATTTT
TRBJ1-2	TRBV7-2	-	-	CASSLDSEGYTF	TGTGCCAGCAGCTTAGACAGCGAGGGCTACACCTTC
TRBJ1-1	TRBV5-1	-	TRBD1	CASSLQGGSNTEAFF	TGCGCCAGCAGCTTGCAAGGGGGCTCTAACACTGAAGCTTTCTTT
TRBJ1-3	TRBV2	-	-	CATTAGGNGGNTIYF	TGTGCCACTACGGCGGGGGGAAACGGTGGAAACACCATATATTTT
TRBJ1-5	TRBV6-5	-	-	CASSSLSSNQPQHF	TGTGCCAGCAGTTCTCTAAGCAGCAATCAGCCCCAGCATTTT
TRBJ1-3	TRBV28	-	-	CASSFQGPSGGNTIYF	TGTGCCAGCAGTTTTCAGGGACCCAGCGGTGGAAACACCATATATTTT
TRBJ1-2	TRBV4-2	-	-	CASSQVAQNYGYTF	TGTGCCAGCAGCCAAGTTGCACAGAACTATGGCTACACCTTC
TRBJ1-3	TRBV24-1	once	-	CATSDFPGNTIYF	TGTGCCACCAGTGATTTTCCTGGAAACACCATATATTTT
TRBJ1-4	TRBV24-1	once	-	CATTPHLITNEKLFF	TGTGCCACCACTCCCCATCTCATAACTAATGAAAAACTGTTTTTT
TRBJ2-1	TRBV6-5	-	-	CASSSPGASYNEQFF	TGTGCCAGCAGTAGCCCGGGGGCGTCCTACAATGAGCAGTTCTTC
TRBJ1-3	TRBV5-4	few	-	CASSLRSGVSGNTIYF	TGTGCCAGCAGCTTGAGGTCGGGAGTCTCTGGAAACACCATATATTTT
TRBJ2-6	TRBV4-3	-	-	CASSFIGAGANVLTF	TGCGCCAGCAGCTTTATCGGGGCTGGGGCCAACGTCCTGACTTTC
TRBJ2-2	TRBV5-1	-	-	CASSLVATQGTGELFF	TGCGCCAGCAGCTTGGTAGCTACCCAAGGGACCGGGGAGCTGTTTTTT
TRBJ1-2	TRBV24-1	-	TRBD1	CATSSDRNYGYTF	TGTGCCACCAGTTCGGACAGGAACTATGGCTACACCTTC
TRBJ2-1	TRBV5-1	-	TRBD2	CASSWDYPNEQFF	TGCGCCAGCAGCTGGGACTACCCCAATGAGCAGTTCTTC
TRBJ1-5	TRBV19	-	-	CASSIGTALSNQPQHF	TGTGCCAGTAGTATAGGAACAGCCCTTAGCAATCAGCCCCAGCATTTT
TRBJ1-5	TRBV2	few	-	CASSASNQPQHF	TGTGCCAGCAGTGCCAGCAATCAGCCCCAGCATTTT
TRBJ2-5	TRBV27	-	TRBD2	CASKLAGANLQETQYF	TGTGCCAGCAAGCTAGCGGGGGCCAACCTCCAAGAGACCCAGTACTTC
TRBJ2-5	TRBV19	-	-	CASSMLKTGQETQYF	TGTGCCAGTAGTATGTTAAAAACAGGGCAAGAGACCCAGTACTTC
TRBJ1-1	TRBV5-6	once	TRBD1	CASSLTTGFMNTEAFF	TGTGCCAGCAGCTTGACGACAGGGTTTATGAACACTGAAGCTTTCTTT
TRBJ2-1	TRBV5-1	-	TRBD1	CASSLTGTGGDEQFF	TGCGCCAGCAGCTTAACCGGGACAGGGGGAGATGAGCAGTTCTTC
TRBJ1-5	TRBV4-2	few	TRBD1	CASSRQGQGNQPQHF	TGTGCCAGCAGCCGCCAGGGACAGGGGAATCAGCCCCAGCATTTT
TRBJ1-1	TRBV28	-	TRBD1	CASSVGQAEAFF	TGTGCCAGCAGTGTGGGACAGGCTGAAGCTTTCTTT
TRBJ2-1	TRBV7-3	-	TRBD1	CASSSPGTGNNEQFF	TGTGCCAGCAGCTCTCCCGGGACAGGGAACAATGAGCAGTTCTTC
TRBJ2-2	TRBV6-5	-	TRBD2	CASRYSGGATGELFF	TGTGCCAGCAGATATAGCGGGGGGGCGACCGGGGAGCTGTTTTTT
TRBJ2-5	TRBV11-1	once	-	CASSPYAETQYF	TGTGCCAGCAGCCCCTACGCGGAGACCCAGTACTTC
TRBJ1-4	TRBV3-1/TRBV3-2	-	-	CASSPPGMGEKLFF	TGTGCCAGCAGCCCCCCAGGGATGGGAGAAAAACTGTTTTTT
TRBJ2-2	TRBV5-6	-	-	CASSFWGNTGELFF	TGTGCCAGCAGCTTTTGGGGGAACACCGGGGAGCTGTTTTTT
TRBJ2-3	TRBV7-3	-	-	CASSLSIPTDTQYF	TGTGCCAGCAGCTTATCCATCCCCACAGATACGCAGTATTTT
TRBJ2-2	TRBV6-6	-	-	CASSYSGASNTGELFF	TGTGCCAGCAGTTACTCTGGGGCCTCGAACACCGGGGAGCTGTTTTTT